Following are 9 T cell receptor beta chains from one sample sequenced in a study of cytomegalovirus exposure and HLA in healthy donors. Use of 60 Vbeta and 13 Jbeta primers characterized the PCR. The table came from immunoSEQ multiplex PCR; TCRdb's copy has only in-frame clones and leaves some out. This table holds some 65,000 clones, around 73% found once. The sequenced sample was PBMCs. The receptors derive from a girl aged 10 to 17 in good health and CMV-seropositive.

The chain joins TRBV9 to TRBJ2-7; 10 positions agree with TRBD2. The CDR3 totals 17 residues. CDR1 is SGDLS, CDR2 YYNGEE, per germline. With V trimmed by 0 bases and J by 5 bases, 11 bases remained unmatched. The CDR3 here is CASSVDPAGGPLDEQYF. CDR3 DNA sequence: TGTGCCAGCAGCGTAGACCCAGCGGGGGGGCCTTTGGACGAGCAGTACTTC.

The V call is TRBV19, the J call TRBJ1-2; D is possibly TRBD1 (6 bases). Germline CDR1 is LNHDA and CDR2 is SQIVND (reference sequence). The CDR3 is 13 amino acids. V shed 7 bases and J shed 4 bases, with 13 bases lying between them. CDR3 protein: CASNPGGGYGYTF. CDR3 sequence (DNA): TGTGCCAGTAACCCGGGAGGGGGCTATGGCTACACCTTC.

The CDR3 nucleotides are TGTGCCAGAAGCTTGCCCGATTCGGGGCCCCAGCATTTT. This sequence encodes CARSLPDSGPQHF. The chain combines TRBV5-3 with TRBJ1-5; no reliable D call. TRBV5-3 is classed as an ORF, of uncertain function. The CDR3 is 13 residues long. V was trimmed by 1 base and J by 9 bases, leaving 11 bases between them.

V and J are TRBV11-3 and TRBJ2-2, with D unresolved. CDR3 length: 13 residues. The ends were cut back, 5 bases at V and 5 bases at J, with 9 bases in the middle. The germline V gene has CDR1 SGHNT and CDR2 YENEEA. DNA for the CDR3: TGTGCCAGCAGCGTATACATGACCGGGGAGCTGTTTTTT. It is translated as CASSVYMTGELFF.

The V call is TRBV4-2, the J call TRBJ2-2; TRBD1 agrees at 9 bases. The junction had 3 bases not matched to a gene; V was cut back by 1 base and J by 3 bases. This CDR3 is 16 amino acids long. Per the germline V gene, CDR1 is LGHNA and CDR2 is YNFKEQ. Here the CDR3 reads CASSQGQGVDTGELFF. CDR3 DNA: TGTGCCAGCAGCCAAGGACAGGGGGTAGACACCGGGGAGCTGTTTTTT.

This chain connects TRBV7-2 to TRBJ1-1, with D tentatively TRBD1 (5 bases). Trimming cost V 4 bases and J 1 base, with 7 bases left between them. The length of the CDR3 is 13 residues. Germline V lookup: CDR1 SGHTA, CDR2 FQGNSA. The CDR3 loop is CASSSDRNTEAFF. CDR3 in DNA: TGTGCCAGCAGCTCCGACAGGAACACTGAAGCTTTCTTT.

The gene calls are TRBV2 and TRBJ2-2; 8 bases fit TRBD1. The CDR3 spans 15 residues. Looked up from germline, CDR1 is SNHLY and CDR2 is FYNNEI. With V trimmed by 7 bases and J by 5 bases, 9 bases remained unmatched. The CDR3: CASTLRTGRTGELFF. CDR3 sequence (DNA): TGTGCCAGCACGTTACGGACAGGGAGAACCGGGGAGCTGTTTTTT.

The V gene is TRBV15, the J gene TRBJ1-6; D call uncertain. Germline CDR1 reads LNHNV; CDR2 reads YYDKDF (reference sequence). The V and J ends lost 0 bases and 3 bases respectively, with 9 bases between them. The CDR3 length is 16 residues. The CDR3: CATSREPRYYNSPLHF. Here the CDR3 DNA reads TGTGCCACCAGCAGAGAACCTAGGTACTATAATTCACCCCTCCACTTT.

The chain couples TRBV9 to TRBJ2-1, with D perhaps matching TRBD2 (7 bases). The CDR3 has 15 amino acids. CDR1 and CDR2 (germline): SGDLS, YYNGEE. The ends were cut back, 4 bases at V and 6 bases at J, with 17 bases in the middle. The CDR3 region is CASSPPRGAFNEQFF. CDR3 DNA sequence: TGTGCCAGCAGCCCCCCCCGGGGGGCATTCAATGAGCAGTTCTTC.